The 25 T cell receptor beta chains below come from one sample, sequenced in a study of human T cells and chemical hapten exposure. TCRdb re-called the RACE reads through MiXCR, storing one row per CDR3 protein. The sample carries about 380,000 distinct CDR3 sequences, 4% to 5.5% recorded once. Time point described: patch test 1, 2 weeks after DPC sensitization. Treatment described: therapeutic diphenylcyclopropenone sensitization with weekly scalp DPC. The specimen comprised whole blood, sampled in connection with sensitization to the hapten diphenylcyclopropenone (DPC). These receptors all come from a woman in her fifties or sixties with alopecia areata. Some clones in this sample may be carry-over from other donors' samples.

This clonotype came up many times. The chain is built from TRBV14 and TRBJ1-2; D might be TRBD1 (6 bases). The V and J ends lost 4 bases and 7 bases respectively, with 19 bases between them. CDR3 length: 15 residues. CDR1 and CDR2 from the germline V gene are SGHDN and FVKESK. As DNA, the CDR3 is TGTGCCAGCAGCCTAACCCCGGGGACACGCGGTGGCTACACCTTC. This translates into CASSLTPGTRGGYTF.

This clonotype was seen a handful of times. The genes are TRBV19 and TRBJ2-1; possibly TRBD2 for D (7 bases). Germline-derived CDR1 and CDR2 are LNHDA and SQIVND (reference sequence). The length of the CDR3 is 15 residues. The V gene lost 3 bases and the J gene lost 2 bases, with 11 bases spanning the gap. The CDR3 reads CASSMGGGAYNEQFF. The CDR3 DNA sequence: TGTGCCAGTAGTATGGGAGGGGGGGCCTACAATGAGCAGTTCTTC.

In its sample, this clonotype was seen a few times. The chain uses TRBV27 and TRBJ1-5; D may be TRBD1 (5 bases). Germline V gene lookup returns CDR1 MNHEY and CDR2 SMNVEV (reference sequence). V was shortened by 0 bases and J by 4 bases, with 10 bases between the two germline ends. The length of the CDR3 is 15 residues. The CDR3 sequence: CASSLSGGKNQPQHF. CDR3 coding DNA: TGTGCCAGCAGTTTATCTGGGGGAAAGAATCAGCCCCAGCATTTT.

This clonotype has at least ten counts. J is TRBJ1-1 and V is TRBV12-3 or TRBV12-4; D may be TRBD1 (5 bases). The V and J ends lost 6 bases and 1 base respectively, with 12 bases between them. This CDR3 spans 14 amino acids. The CDR3 nucleotides are TGTGCCAGCAGCGGGACCGCTACGAACACTGAAGCTTTCTTT. It yields the protein CASSGTATNTEAFF.

There are a few counts of this clonotype. V gene TRBV4-1 combines with J gene TRBJ1-1, with D possibly being TRBD1 (5 bases). The CDR3 totals 11 residues. CDR1 is MGHRA, CDR2 YSYEKL, per germline. The CDR3 sequence is CATGGGTEAFF. The DNA of the CDR3 is TGCGCGACGGGGGGGGGCACTGAAGCTTTCTTT.

This clonotype came up many times. The genes are TRBV5-1 and TRBJ1-3; weak D call: TRBD1 (6 bases). Germline loops: CDR1 SGHRS, CDR2 YFSETQ. This CDR3 spans 15 amino acids. The V end was cut by 5 bases, the J end by 0 bases, with 12 bases between. The CDR3 nucleotides read TGCGCCAGCAGTTCGGGGGCCCCCTCTGGAAACACCATATATTTT. Residues: CASSSGAPSGNTIYF.

This clonotype was seen ten or more times. The chain recombines TRBV12-3 or TRBV12-4 with TRBJ2-2; no firm D call. This CDR3 is 10 amino acids long. The germline V and J ends were trimmed by 9 bases and 6 bases, with 5 bases remaining between them. The CDR3 region is CASFSGELFF. The CDR3 nucleotides are TGTGCCAGTTTCTCCGGGGAGCTGTTTTTT.

This clonotype was seen repeatedly, ten times or more. The chain links TRBV7-2 to TRBJ2-1, with D unresolved. The CDR3 contains 16 residues. Germline V gene lookup returns CDR1 SGHTA and CDR2 FQGNSA. Trimming removed 0 bases at V and 1 base at J, with 10 bases between. CDR3 residues: CASSLASSLSYNEQFF. In DNA form, the CDR3 reads TGTGCCAGCAGCTTAGCGAGTAGCCTTTCCTACAATGAGCAGTTCTTC.

This chain links TRBV6-4 with TRBJ2-1; TRBD2 is a possible D gene (6 bases). Looked up from germline, CDR1 is MRHNA and CDR2 is SNTAGT. The CDR3 is made up of 16 amino acids. V was trimmed by 4 bases and J by 1 base, leaving 14 bases between them. The CDR3 sequence is CASSALSGVSYNEQFF. The DNA for the CDR3 is TGTGCCAGCAGTGCTCTCTCGGGAGTTTCCTACAATGAGCAGTTCTTC.

This clonotype has at least ten counts. V usage is TRBV28 and J usage is TRBJ2-5; 8 bases match TRBD1. CDR1 is MDHEN and CDR2 is SYDVKM in the germline V gene. The CDR3 runs 16 residues. V shed 5 bases and J 1 base; nucleotides not matched to a gene: 9. The CDR3 region has the DNA TGTGCCAGCAGTATCTCCGGGACAGGCATCCAAGAGACCCAGTACTTC. Its protein is CASSISGTGIQETQYF.

This clonotype was found many times. The J gene is TRBJ2-7, the V gene TRBV27; 10 bases are a match to TRBD1. This CDR3 has 16 residues. The J segment lost 4 bases and the V segment lost 5 bases, leaving 11 bases of the junction unmatched. Germline CDR1 reads MNHEY; CDR2 reads SMNVEV (reference sequence). In DNA, the CDR3 is TGTGCCAGCAGTATCTTCCCCGGGACAGGGGCATACGAGCAGTACTTC. Amino acids: CASSIFPGTGAYEQYF.

Ten or more counts support this clonotype. The V and J genes are TRBV5-1 and TRBJ1-2; D remains ambiguous. V lost 2 bases, J lost 5 bases, and 10 bases lay in between. This CDR3 is built from 13 residues. Germline-derived CDR1 and CDR2 are SGHRS and YFSETQ. The CDR3 nucleotides read TGCGCCAGCAGCTTAGCGACCGAATATGGCTACACCTTC. It is translated as CASSLATEYGYTF.

This clonotype appeared a few times. The chain has TRBV5-1 and TRBJ1-1, with D perhaps matching TRBD1 (6 bases). Germline-derived CDR1 and CDR2 are SGHRS and YFSETQ. Deletions cut 2 bases from V and 3 bases from J, with 14 bases between. This CDR3 has 15 amino acids. The CDR3 nucleotides read TGCGCCAGCAGCTTTCCGGACAGAGATGACACTGAAGCTTTCTTT. Encoded protein: CASSFPDRDDTEAFF.

This clonotype was seen many times. V is TRBV12-3 or TRBV12-4 and J is TRBJ1-2; D is unresolved. V lost 0 bases and J 8 bases, leaving 7 bases between the germline ends. The CDR3 runs 12 residues. CDR3 in amino acids: CASSLALLGYTF. Here the CDR3 DNA reads TGTGCCAGCAGTTTAGCGCTTTTGGGCTACACCTTC.

This clonotype was counted at least ten times. The CDR3 is CASSERDRGITEAFF. DNA of the CDR3: TGTGCCAGCAGTGAGAGGGACAGGGGAATCACTGAAGCTTTCTTT. The rearrangement joins TRBV27 to TRBJ1-1, with 10 bases identical to TRBD1. The germline V gene encodes CDR1 MNHEY and CDR2 SMNVEV (reference sequence). The CDR3 covers 15 residues. Trimming took 5 bases from V and 4 from J; bases not matched to a gene: 7.

This clonotype came up a few times. The chain recombines TRBV30 with TRBJ1-1; D is ambiguous. The CDR3 runs 13 residues. V was clipped by 3 bases and J by 1 base, with 9 bases between them. Per the germline V gene, CDR1 is GTSNPN and CDR2 is SVGIG (reference sequence). DNA for the CDR3: TGTGCCTGGAGGGAACCACCGAACACTGAAGCTTTCTTT. Translated: CAWREPPNTEAFF.

The V and J genes are TRBV20-1 and TRBJ2-7; D perhaps matches TRBD2 (7 bases). The germline V gene has CDR1 DFQATT and CDR2 SNEGSKA (reference sequence). This CDR3 spans 14 amino acids. The V gene lost 0 bases and the J gene lost 5 bases, with 14 bases spanning the gap. In DNA, the CDR3 is TGCAGTGCTAGAGATCGGCTAGGGGGGGACGAGCAGTACTTC. Its protein is CSARDRLGGDEQYF.

This clonotype appeared many times. The chain recombines TRBV6-5 with TRBJ1-2; D remains unclear. V shed 0 bases and J shed 6 bases, with 17 bases lying between them. There are 16 residues in the CDR3. Looked up from germline, CDR1 is MNHEY and CDR2 is SVGAGI. The CDR3 DNA follows: TGTGCCAGCAGTTACTCTAAGGCCCTCCCGGTGGATGGCTACACCTTC. It is translated as CASSYSKALPVDGYTF.

This clonotype was picked up many times. J is TRBJ2-1 and V is TRBV5-6; D is unresolved. Germline CDR1 and CDR2: SGHDT and YYEEEE. The CDR3 spans 14 residues. V lost 1 base, J lost 5 bases, and 10 bases lay in between. The DNA for the CDR3 is TGTGCCAGCAGCTTGACCTCTCCTAACAATGAGCAGTTCTTC. Translation: CASSLTSPNNEQFF.

The rearrangement links TRBV7-2 to TRBJ2-5; no reliable D call. Germline-derived CDR1 and CDR2 are SGHTA and FQGNSA. V was clipped by 0 bases and J by 1 base, with 9 bases between them. This CDR3 comprises 15 residues. The CDR3 reads CASSLARTSQETQYF. As DNA, the CDR3 is TGTGCCAGCAGCTTAGCGCGCACGAGCCAAGAGACCCAGTACTTC. Combining the CDR3 with reference TRBV7-2 and TRBJ2-5 gives the whole variable domain GAGVSQSPSNKVTEKGKDVELRCDPISGHTALYWYRQSLGQGLEFLIYFQGNSAPDKSGLPSDRFSAERTGGSVSTLTIQRTQQEDSAVYLCASSLARTSQETQYFGPGTRLLVL.

Many counts were recorded for this clonotype. This chain uses TRBV27 with TRBJ2-7; D possibly corresponds to TRBD2 (6 bases). The length of the CDR3 is 12 residues. Germline assignment: CDR1 MNHEY and CDR2 SMNVEV (reference sequence). Between the trimmed V and J ends, which lost 2 bases and 5 bases, there was a span of 7 bases. CDR3 residues: CASSLGGNEQYF. Here the CDR3 DNA reads TGTGCCAGCAGTTTAGGGGGGAACGAGCAGTACTTC.

This clonotype was observed a few times. The chain recombines TRBV5-1 with TRBJ2-3; TRBD2 agrees at 12 bases. The germline gives CDR1 SGHRS, CDR2 YFSETQ. The CDR3 totals 15 residues. The J segment lost 11 bases and the V segment lost 4 bases, leaving 11 bases of the junction unmatched. The CDR3 protein is CASSLPLAGGPEQYF. CDR3 nucleotide sequence: TGCGCCAGCAGCCTACCCCTAGCGGGGGGGCCGGAGCAGTATTTT.

This clonotype was counted a few times. The chain couples TRBV7-8 to TRBJ1-5, with D possibly being TRBD1 (6 bases). The ends were cut back, 5 bases at V and 0 bases at J, with 11 bases in the middle. This CDR3 contains 15 residues. Germline values: CDR1 SGHVS, CDR2 FQNEAQ. CDR3 protein: CASSRGLDSNQPQHF. CDR3 coding DNA: TGTGCCAGCAGCCGGGGGCTGGATAGCAATCAGCCCCAGCATTTT.

The chain is built from TRBV20-1 and TRBJ2-1, with 9 bases that match TRBD2. V gave up 6 bases and J gave up 8 bases; unmatched junction bases: 14. Looked up from germline, CDR1 is DFQATT and CDR2 is SNEGSKA (reference sequence). The CDR3 loop spans 15 amino acids. The CDR3 reads CSATSGPSPLDEQFF. CDR3 DNA: TGCAGTGCCACTAGCGGGCCTTCCCCTTTGGATGAGCAGTTCTTC.

This clonotype showed up just once. This clone may be a read error of a much larger clone one base away. The conserved closing phenylalanine or tryptophan is absent in this CDR3, likely reflecting a read error. The chain employs TRBV13 and TRBJ2-1; D uncertain. From germline, CDR1 is PRHDT and CDR2 FYEKMQ (reference sequence). The CDR3 is 14 amino acids. The germline V and J ends were trimmed by 5 bases and 5 bases, with 13 bases remaining between them. The CDR3 is CASSPRGRDNEQFS. CDR3 DNA: TGTGCCAGCAGCCCCCGTGGTCGGGACAATGAGCAGTTCTCC.